Listed below are T cell receptor beta chains from one sample, sequenced in a study of T cell responses to AZD1222 COVID-19 vaccine. Assay: immunoSEQ multiplex PCR; the TCRdb copy retains only in-frame clones and omits some. The sample consists of 100,000 to 120,000 clones, over 90% of them appearing once. The sequencing used peripheral blood, collected 28 days after the second AZD1222 dose. These receptors were obtained from an adult who received the AZD1222 COVID-19 vaccine. CDR3s include the opening cysteine and the closing phenylalanine or tryptophan. A D gene is named only where the DNA matches it firmly. Clone size, where shown, is once, few, many, or a class for clones that have expanded.

TRBJ1-5,TRBV5-5,.,.,CASSLRARDFGNQPQHF,TGTGCCAGCAGCTTGAGGGCCAGGGACTTTGGGAATCAGCCCCAGCATTTT
TRBJ2-7,TRBV5-4,once,.,CASSLAFGGSYEQYF,TGTGCCAGCAGCTTGGCCTTTGGTGGGTCCTACGAGCAGTACTTC
TRBJ1-1,TRBV11-2,.,.,CASSLEEYTEAFF,TGTGCCAGCAGCTTAGAGGAGTACACTGAAGCTTTCTTT
TRBJ2-3,TRBV3-1/TRBV3-2,.,TRBD1,CASSQMRQGITDTQYF,TGTGCCAGCAGCCAAATGCGACAGGGTATCACAGATACGCAGTATTTT
TRBJ2-7,TRBV3-1/TRBV3-2,.,TRBD2,CASSQGLAYYEQYF,TGTGCCAGCAGCCAAGGACTAGCCTACTACGAGCAGTACTTC
TRBJ2-1,TRBV29-1,once,TRBD2,CSVESGSLYNEQFF,TGCAGCGTTGAAAGCGGGAGTCTCTACAATGAGCAGTTCTTC
TRBJ1-1,TRBV5-1,few,.,CASSPQGAGEAFF,TGCGCCAGCAGCCCCCAGGGAGCGGGGGAAGCTTTCTTT
TRBJ2-1,TRBV2,.,TRBD2,CASKAGGLNEQFF,TGTGCCAGCAAAGCGGGGGGGCTGAATGAGCAGTTCTTC
TRBJ1-2,TRBV10-3,.,.,CAISESIGAGANYGYTF,TGTGCCATCAGTGAGTCGATAGGGGCCGGGGCTAACTATGGCTACACCTTC
TRBJ1-3,TRBV2,.,.,CASSDYGGWGSRGNTIYF,TGTGCCAGCAGTGATTATGGAGGTTGGGGCAGCAGAGGAAACACCATATATTTT
TRBJ1-2,TRBV5-6,.,TRBD1,CASKGTGVSYGYTF,TGTGCCAGCAAGGGGACAGGGGTTAGCTATGGCTACACCTTC